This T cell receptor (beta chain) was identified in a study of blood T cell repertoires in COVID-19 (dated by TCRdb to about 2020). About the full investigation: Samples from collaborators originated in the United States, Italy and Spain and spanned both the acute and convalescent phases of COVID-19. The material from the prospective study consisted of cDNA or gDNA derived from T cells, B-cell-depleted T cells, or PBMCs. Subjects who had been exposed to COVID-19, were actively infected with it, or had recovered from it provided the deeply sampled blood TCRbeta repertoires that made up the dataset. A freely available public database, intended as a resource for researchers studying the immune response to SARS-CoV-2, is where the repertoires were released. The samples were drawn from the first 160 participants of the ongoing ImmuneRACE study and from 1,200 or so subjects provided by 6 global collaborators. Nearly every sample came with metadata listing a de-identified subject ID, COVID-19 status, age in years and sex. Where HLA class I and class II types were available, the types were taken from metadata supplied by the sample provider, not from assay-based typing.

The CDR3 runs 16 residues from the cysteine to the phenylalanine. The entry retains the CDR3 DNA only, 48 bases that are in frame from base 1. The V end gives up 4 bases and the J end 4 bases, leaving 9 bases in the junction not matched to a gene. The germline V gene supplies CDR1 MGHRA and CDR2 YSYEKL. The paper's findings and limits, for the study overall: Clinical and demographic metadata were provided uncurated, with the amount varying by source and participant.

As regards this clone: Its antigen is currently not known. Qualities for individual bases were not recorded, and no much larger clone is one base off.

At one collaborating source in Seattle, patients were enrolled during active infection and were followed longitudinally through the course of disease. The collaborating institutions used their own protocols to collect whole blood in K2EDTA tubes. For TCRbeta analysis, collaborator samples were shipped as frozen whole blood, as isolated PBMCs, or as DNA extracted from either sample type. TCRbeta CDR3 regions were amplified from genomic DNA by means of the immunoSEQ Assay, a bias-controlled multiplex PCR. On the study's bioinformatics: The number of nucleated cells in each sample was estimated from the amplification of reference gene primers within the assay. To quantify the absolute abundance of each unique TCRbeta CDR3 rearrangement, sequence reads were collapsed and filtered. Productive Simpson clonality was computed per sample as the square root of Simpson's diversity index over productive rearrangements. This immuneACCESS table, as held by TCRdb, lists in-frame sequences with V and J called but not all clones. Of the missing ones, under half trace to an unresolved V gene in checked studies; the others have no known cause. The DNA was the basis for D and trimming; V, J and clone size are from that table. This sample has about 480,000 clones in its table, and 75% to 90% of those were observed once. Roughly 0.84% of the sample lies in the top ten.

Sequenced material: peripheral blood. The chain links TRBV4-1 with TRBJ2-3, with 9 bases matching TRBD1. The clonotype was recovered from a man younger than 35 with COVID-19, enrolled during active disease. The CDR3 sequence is CASSRPTGGYADTQYF. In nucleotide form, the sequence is TGCGCCAGCAGCCGGCCGACAGGGGGTTATGCAGATACGCAGTATTTT.